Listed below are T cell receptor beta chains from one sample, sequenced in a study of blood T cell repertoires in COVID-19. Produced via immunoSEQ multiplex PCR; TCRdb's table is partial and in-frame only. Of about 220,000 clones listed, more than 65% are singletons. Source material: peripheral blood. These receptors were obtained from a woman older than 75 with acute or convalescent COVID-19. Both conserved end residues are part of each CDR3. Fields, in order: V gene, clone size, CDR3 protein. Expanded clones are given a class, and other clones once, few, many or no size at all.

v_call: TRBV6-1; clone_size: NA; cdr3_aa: CASSEASGRLEKLFF
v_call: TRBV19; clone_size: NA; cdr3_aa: CASSIRPEDGYTF
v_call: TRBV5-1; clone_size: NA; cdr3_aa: CASRLAFPTDTQYF
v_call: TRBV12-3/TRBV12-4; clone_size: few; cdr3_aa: CASSHGTDYGYTF
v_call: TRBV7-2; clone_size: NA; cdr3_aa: CASSSGQAGANVLTF
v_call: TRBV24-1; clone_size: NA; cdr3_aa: CATSDLGGLGTEAFF
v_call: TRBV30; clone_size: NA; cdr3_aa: CAWTVLSGNTIYF
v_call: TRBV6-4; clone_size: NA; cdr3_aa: CASSDGGQGRVAFF
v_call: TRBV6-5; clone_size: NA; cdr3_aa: CASRAPWGHNTEAFF
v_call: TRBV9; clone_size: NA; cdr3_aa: CASSVGQEFPYGYTF
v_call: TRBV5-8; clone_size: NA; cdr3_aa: CASTYLGAGGYTF
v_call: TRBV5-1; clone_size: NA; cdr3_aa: CASSLAPGLQRGYTF
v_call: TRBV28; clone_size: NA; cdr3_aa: CASGLGQGGTEAFF
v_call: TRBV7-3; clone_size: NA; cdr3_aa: CASSLDTGGRDTQYF
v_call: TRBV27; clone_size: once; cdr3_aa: CASSSTGLGGFEQYF
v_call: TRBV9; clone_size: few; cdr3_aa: CASSADRYYNEQFF
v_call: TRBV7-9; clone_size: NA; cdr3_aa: CASSPEGGAVNTEAFF
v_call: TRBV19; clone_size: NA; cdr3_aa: CASSIGTSGTSTYNEQFF
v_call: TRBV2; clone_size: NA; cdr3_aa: CASSLAGTNTGELFF
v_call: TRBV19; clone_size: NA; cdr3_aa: CASSPDRDHEAFF
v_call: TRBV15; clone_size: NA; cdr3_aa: CATSRGQNYGYTF
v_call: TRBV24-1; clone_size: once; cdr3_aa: CATIVRIERRNEKLFF
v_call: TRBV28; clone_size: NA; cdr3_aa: CASSSGQGNTEAFF
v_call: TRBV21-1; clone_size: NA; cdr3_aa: CASNFREGSPNSPLHF
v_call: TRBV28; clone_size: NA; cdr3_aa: CASSLTGNSSPLHF
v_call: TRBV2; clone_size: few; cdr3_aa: CASSNLRGAGSSYEQYF
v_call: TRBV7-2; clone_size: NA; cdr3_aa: CASSLDRALTNSPLHF
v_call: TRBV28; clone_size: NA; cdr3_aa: CASGGTGISNQPQHF
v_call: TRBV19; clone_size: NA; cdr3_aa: CASSIQGSTEAFF
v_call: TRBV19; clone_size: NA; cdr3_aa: CASTSRRAGEKLFF
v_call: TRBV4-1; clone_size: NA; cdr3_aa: CASSQGLVGGDLLEQYF
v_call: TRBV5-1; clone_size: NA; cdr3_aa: CASSLAMTGMNTEAFF
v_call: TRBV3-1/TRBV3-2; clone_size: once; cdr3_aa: CASSQGRGTGNTIYF
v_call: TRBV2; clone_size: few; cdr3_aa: CASSERRTSGARADTQYF
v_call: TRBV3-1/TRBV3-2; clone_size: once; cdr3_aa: CASSHIVSSYNSPLHF
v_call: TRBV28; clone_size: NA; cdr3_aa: CASTRTSGGFTYEQYF
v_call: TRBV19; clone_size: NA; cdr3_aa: CASSPSIMGPTDTQYF